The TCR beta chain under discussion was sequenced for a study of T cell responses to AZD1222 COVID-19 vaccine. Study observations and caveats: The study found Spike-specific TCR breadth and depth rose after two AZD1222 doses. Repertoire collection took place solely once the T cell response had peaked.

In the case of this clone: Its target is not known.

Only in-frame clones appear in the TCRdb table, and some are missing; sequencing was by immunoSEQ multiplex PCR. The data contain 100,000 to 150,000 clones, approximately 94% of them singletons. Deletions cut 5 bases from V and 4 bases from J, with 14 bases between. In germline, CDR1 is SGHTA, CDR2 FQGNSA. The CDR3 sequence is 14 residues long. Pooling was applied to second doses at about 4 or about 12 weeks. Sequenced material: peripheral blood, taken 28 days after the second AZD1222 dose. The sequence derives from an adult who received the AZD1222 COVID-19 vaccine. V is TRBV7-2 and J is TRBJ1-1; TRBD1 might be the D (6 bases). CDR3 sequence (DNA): TGTGCCAGCAGCAAAATCGGGGGGCCCACTGAAGCTTTCTTT. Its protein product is CASSKIGGPTEAFF.